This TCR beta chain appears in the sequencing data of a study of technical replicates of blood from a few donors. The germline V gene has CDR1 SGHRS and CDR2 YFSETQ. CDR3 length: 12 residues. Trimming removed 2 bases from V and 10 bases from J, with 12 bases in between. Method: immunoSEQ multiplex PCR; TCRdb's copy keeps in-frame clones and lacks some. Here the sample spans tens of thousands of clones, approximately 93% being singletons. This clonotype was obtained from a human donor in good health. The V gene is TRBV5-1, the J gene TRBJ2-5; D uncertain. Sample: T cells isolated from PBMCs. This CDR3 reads CASSFDIGGQYF. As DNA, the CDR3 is TGCGCCAGCAGCTTTGATATTGGCGGCCAGTACTTC.